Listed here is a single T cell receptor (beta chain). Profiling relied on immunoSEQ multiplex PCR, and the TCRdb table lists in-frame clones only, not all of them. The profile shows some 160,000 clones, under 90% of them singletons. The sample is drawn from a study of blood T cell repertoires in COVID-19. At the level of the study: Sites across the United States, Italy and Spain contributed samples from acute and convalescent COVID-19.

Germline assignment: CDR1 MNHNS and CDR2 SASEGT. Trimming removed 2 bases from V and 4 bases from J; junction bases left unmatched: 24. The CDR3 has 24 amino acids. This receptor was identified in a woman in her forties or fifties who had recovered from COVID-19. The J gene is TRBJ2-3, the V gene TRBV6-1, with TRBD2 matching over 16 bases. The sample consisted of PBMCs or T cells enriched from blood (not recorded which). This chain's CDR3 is CASSEYLGTSGRASNVGESDTQYF. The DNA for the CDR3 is TGTGCCAGCAGTGAATATTTAGGGACTAGCGGGAGGGCGTCAAACGTAGGAGAATCAGATACGCAGTATTTT.